This is a list of T cell receptor beta chains from one sample in a study of post-analysis software for immune sequencing data. TCRdb re-called the PCR reads with MiXCR, one entry per CDR3 protein. This table holds about 620,000 distinct CDR3 sequences, about 40% found once. The sequenced sample consisted of blood. The receptors stem from a girl aged 5-17 years with multiple sclerosis. The conserved cysteine and the conserved F or W are not part of the CDR3 here.

V gene: TRBV18; J gene: TRBJ1-4; CDR3 protein: ASSPARAEEKLF
V gene: TRBV11-2; J gene: TRBJ2-7; CDR3 protein: ASSPNRLPPGEQY
V gene: TRBV12-3/TRBV12-4; J gene: TRBJ1-2; CDR3 protein: ASSSRQLFYGYT
V gene: TRBV10-2; J gene: TRBJ2-2; CDR3 protein: ASSPTLAAGELF
V gene: TRBV30; J gene: TRBJ2-6; CDR3 protein: AWSGDRYSGANVLT
V gene: TRBV5-1; J gene: TRBJ2-1; CDR3 protein: ASSLDSYQKAQF
V gene: TRBV20-1; J gene: TRBJ1-4; CDR3 protein: SASGPGDEKLF
V gene: TRBV7-2; J gene: TRBJ2-7; CDR3 protein: ASAPSPYEQY
V gene: TRBV20-1; J gene: TRBJ1-1; CDR3 protein: SAREGGARTEAF
V gene: TRBV20-1; J gene: TRBJ1-2; CDR3 protein: SVDRVSYGYT
V gene: TRBV20-1; J gene: TRBJ1-5; CDR3 protein: SASRGGSNQPQH
V gene: TRBV5-1; J gene: TRBJ2-4; CDR3 protein: ASSRPAENIQY
V gene: TRBV4-1; J gene: TRBJ1-2; CDR3 protein: ASSRTRAGKNYGYT
V gene: TRBV5-1; J gene: TRBJ2-3; CDR3 protein: ASGRAGSTDTQY
V gene: TRBV27; J gene: TRBJ2-1; CDR3 protein: ASSPRGGRKRDEQF
V gene: TRBV5-1; J gene: TRBJ2-3; CDR3 protein: ASGPSSTDTQY
V gene: TRBV12-3/TRBV12-4; J gene: TRBJ2-3; CDR3 protein: ASSLGPGDTQY
V gene: TRBV14; J gene: TRBJ1-2; CDR3 protein: ASSQSGMVGYT
V gene: TRBV7-6; J gene: TRBJ2-5; CDR3 protein: ASSLGPTGGTQY
V gene: TRBV4-1; J gene: TRBJ2-1; CDR3 protein: ASSQMGYNEQF
V gene: TRBV5-1; J gene: TRBJ1-2; CDR3 protein: ASSTGDTSNYGYT
V gene: TRBV5-1; J gene: TRBJ2-3; CDR3 protein: ASSLEPGGPGNTQY